These 13 T cell receptor beta chains came from one sample sequenced in a study of identical twins. TCRdb re-analysed the 5' RACE reads in MiXCR, keeping a single row per CDR3 protein. The profile shows roughly 1,500,000 distinct CDR3 sequences, 25% to 35% of them singletons. The sample consisted of cord blood. These receptors originate from a newborn girl in good health.

A few counts support this clonotype. This chain joins TRBV20-1 and TRBJ2-1; 11 bases match TRBD2. V dropped 2 bases and J dropped 0; count of bases not matched to a gene: 3. CDR1 and CDR2 from the germline V gene are DFQATT and SNEGSKA (reference sequence). The CDR3 is made up of 16 amino acids. The CDR3 coding sequence is TGCAGTGCTAGACCTAGCGGGGGGAGCTCCTACAATGAGCAGTTCTTC. Protein sequence: CSARPSGGSSYNEQFF.

This clonotype was detected a few times. The chain is built from TRBV6-5 and TRBJ2-1; D gene ambiguous. Germline CDR1 is MNHEY and CDR2 is SVGAGI. The CDR3 contains 10 residues. V was shortened by 11 bases and J by 8 bases, with 10 bases between the two germline ends. CDR3 DNA: TGTGCCCGGTGGTTCGATGAGCAGTTCTTC. As protein: CARWFDEQFF.

This clonotype has a handful of counts. This sequence joins TRBV7-4 and TRBJ2-7, with D hard to call. The germline V and J ends were trimmed by 2 bases and 5 bases, with 19 bases remaining between them. Germline loops: CDR1 SGHVT, CDR2 SQSDAQ. This CDR3 contains 16 residues. Here the CDR3 DNA reads TGTGCCAGCAGCTTATCAGAGCCAGGCGCAATCCACGAGCAGTACTTC. It encodes CASSLSEPGAIHEQYF.

The chain has TRBV12-3 or TRBV12-4 and TRBJ2-7, with 13 positions matching TRBD2. The CDR3 consists of 19 residues. The V and J ends lost 4 bases and 3 bases, in that order; junction bases with no gene match: 15. CDR3 coding DNA: TGTGCCAGCAGTTCGACTTTTTGGGGACTAGCGGGAATTAGCTACGAGCAGTACTTC. Its translation is CASSSTFWGLAGISYEQYF.

The genes are TRBV7-8 and TRBJ2-5; 8 nucleotides line up with TRBD1. This CDR3 has 14 amino acids. Per germline, CDR1 SGHVS and CDR2 FQNEAQ. Trimming removed 5 bases from V and 4 bases from J; junction bases left unmatched: 6. As DNA, the CDR3 is TGTGCCAGCAGCGCCCGACAGGGGAGAGAGACCCAGTACTTC. Its protein product is CASSARQGRETQYF.

The chain links TRBV3-1 to TRBJ1-5, with D maybe TRBD1 (5 bases). Deletions cut 8 bases from V and 9 bases from J, with 17 bases between. Germline V gene lookup returns CDR1 LGHDT and CDR2 YNNKEL (reference sequence). This CDR3 contains 13 residues. Here the CDR3 reads CASSPGHLWPQHF. CDR3 DNA: TGTGCCAGCTCTCCAGGACACCTCTGGCCCCAGCATTTT.

This clonotype showed up just a few times. The V gene is TRBV7-9, the J gene TRBJ2-4; D remains unclear. The DNA end is a closer match to TRBJ2-7, so the J assignment may be wrong. CDR1 and CDR2 from the germline V gene are SEHNR and FQNEAQ (reference sequence). The CDR3 extends over 13 amino acids. The CDR3 reads CASSLGNGPEQYF. CDR3 nucleotides: TGTGCCAGCAGCTTAGGGAACGGACCCGAGCAGTACTTC.

In this sample, this clonotype turned up many times. V gene TRBV27 combines with J gene TRBJ2-1; the D gene is possibly TRBD1 (5 bases). From germline, CDR1 is MNHEY and CDR2 SMNVEV (reference sequence). Between the trimmed V and J ends, which lost 2 bases and 6 bases, there was a span of 14 bases. This CDR3 contains 15 residues. Here the CDR3 reads CASSLGAVGANEQFF. In nucleotides, the CDR3 is TGTGCCAGCAGTTTAGGGGCGGTGGGCGCCAATGAGCAGTTCTTC.

This clonotype came up a few times. The V gene is TRBV27, the J gene TRBJ2-4, with 7 bases lining up with TRBD1. The CDR3 has 13 residues. V gave up 5 bases and J gave up 8 bases; unmatched junction bases: 6. Germline assignment: CDR1 MNHEY and CDR2 SMNVEV (reference sequence). The CDR3 DNA reads TGTGCCAGCAGTATATTACAGGGGCACATTCAGTACTTC. It yields the protein CASSILQGHIQYF.

This clonotype was found a few times. The rearrangement links TRBV11-2 to TRBJ2-7; the match to TRBD2 covers 9 bases. Germline CDR1 reads SGHAT; CDR2 reads FQNNGV. V shed 3 bases, J shed 0 bases, and the junction held 6 bases outside the gene matches. CDR3 length equals 16 residues. CDR3 nucleotides: TGTGCCAGCAGCTTTGGGAGCGGGAGGAGCTCCTACGAGCAGTACTTC. Its protein is CASSFGSGRSSYEQYF.

The chain uses TRBV4-2 and TRBJ1-4; possible D gene TRBD1, 5 bases. The V end was cut by 1 base, the J end by 3 bases, with 6 bases between. CDR1 is LGHNA and CDR2 is YNFKEQ in the germline V gene. The CDR3 has 14 amino acids. The CDR3 protein is CASSQGGANEKLFF. CDR3 sequence (DNA): TGTGCCAGCAGCCAAGGGGGCGCTAATGAAAAACTGTTTTTT.

The chain is built from TRBV3-1 and TRBJ2-7, with D unclear. Germline CDR1 is LGHDT and CDR2 is YNNKEL (reference sequence). The CDR3 runs to 16 residues. The V and J ends lost 0 bases and 0 bases respectively, with 12 bases between them. CDR3 bases: TGTGCCAGCAGCCAAGAATGGCCAGCGAGCTCCTACGAGCAGTACTTC. This encodes CASSQEWPASSYEQYF.

The V gene is TRBV19, the J gene TRBJ1-5, with a weak D call TRBD1 (6 bases). V dropped 4 bases and J dropped 0 bases, with 13 bases sitting between them. The CDR3 is 16 residues long. CDR1 is LNHDA and CDR2 is SQIVND in the germline V gene (reference sequence). This CDR3 reads CASSRRQVYSNQPQHF. CDR3 bases: TGTGCCAGTAGTAGGAGACAGGTTTATAGCAATCAGCCCCAGCATTTT. Combining the CDR3 with reference TRBV19 and TRBJ1-5 gives the whole variable domain DGGITQSPKYLFRKEGQNVTLSCEQNLNHDAMYWYRQDPGQGLRLIYYSQIVNDFQKGDIAEGYSVSREKKESFPLTVTSAQKNPTAFYLCASSRRQVYSNQPQHFGDGTRLSIL.